What follows are 4 T cell receptor beta chains derived from one specimen sequenced in a study of vaccination and CD4 T cells after COVID-19. Treatment noted: approximately nine-day PBMC culture with coronavirus spike peptide pools or control peptides (ViraFEST assay). At the Johns Hopkins FTIC core, DNA taken from cultured CD4+ T cells was sequenced by way of the Oncomine TCR Beta short-read assay. TCRdb used MiXCR to reprocess the PCR reads, holding one entry per CDR3 protein. Among 20,000 to 30,000 distinct CDR3 sequences listed, roughly two thirds were seen once. Their cognate antigens are unknown. The specimen comprised CD4+ T cells from blood, cultured in vitro, sampled after SARS-CoV-2 vaccination. These receptors originate from a human donor who received a COVID-19 vaccine.

This chain uses TRBV24-1 with TRBJ1-1; D is unclear. Germline loops: CDR1 KGHDR, CDR2 SFDVKD. This CDR3 is 14 amino acids long. V shed 2 bases and J shed 5 bases, with 11 bases lying between them. CDR3 amino acids: CATSDSPSGTEAFF. DNA for the CDR3: TGTGCCACCAGTGATTCCCCTAGCGGGACTGAAGCTTTCTTT.

J is TRBJ1-2 and V is TRBV24-1, with 9 bases aligning to TRBD1. There are 13 residues in the CDR3. The germline gives CDR1 KGHDR, CDR2 SFDVKD. Trimming at V came to 6 bases and at J to 5 bases, leaving 3 bases not matched to a gene. The CDR3 region is CATSSDRGYGYTF. CDR3 sequence (DNA): TGTGCCACCAGTAGTGACAGGGGGTATGGCTACACCTTC.

V and J are TRBV9 and TRBJ1-1; weak D call: TRBD1 (5 bases). This CDR3 region has 15 residues. From germline, CDR1 is SGDLS and CDR2 YYNGEE. V lost 5 bases, J lost 4 bases, and 18 bases lay in between. This CDR3 is CASSAGDVKGTEAFF. CDR3 in DNA: TGTGCCAGCAGTGCTGGGGACGTCAAGGGCACTGAAGCTTTCTTT.

The rearrangement uses TRBV19 and TRBJ2-7; TRBD1 aligns across 8 bases. Germline V gene data show CDR1 as LNHDA and CDR2 as SQIVND (reference sequence). V trimming: 11 bases; J trimming: 3 bases; junction bases outside the gene matches: 12. This CDR3 comprises 14 residues. The CDR3 loop reads CASGTGGRFYEQYF. CDR3 nucleotides: TGTGCCTCGGGGACAGGCGGAAGGTTCTACGAGCAGTACTTC.